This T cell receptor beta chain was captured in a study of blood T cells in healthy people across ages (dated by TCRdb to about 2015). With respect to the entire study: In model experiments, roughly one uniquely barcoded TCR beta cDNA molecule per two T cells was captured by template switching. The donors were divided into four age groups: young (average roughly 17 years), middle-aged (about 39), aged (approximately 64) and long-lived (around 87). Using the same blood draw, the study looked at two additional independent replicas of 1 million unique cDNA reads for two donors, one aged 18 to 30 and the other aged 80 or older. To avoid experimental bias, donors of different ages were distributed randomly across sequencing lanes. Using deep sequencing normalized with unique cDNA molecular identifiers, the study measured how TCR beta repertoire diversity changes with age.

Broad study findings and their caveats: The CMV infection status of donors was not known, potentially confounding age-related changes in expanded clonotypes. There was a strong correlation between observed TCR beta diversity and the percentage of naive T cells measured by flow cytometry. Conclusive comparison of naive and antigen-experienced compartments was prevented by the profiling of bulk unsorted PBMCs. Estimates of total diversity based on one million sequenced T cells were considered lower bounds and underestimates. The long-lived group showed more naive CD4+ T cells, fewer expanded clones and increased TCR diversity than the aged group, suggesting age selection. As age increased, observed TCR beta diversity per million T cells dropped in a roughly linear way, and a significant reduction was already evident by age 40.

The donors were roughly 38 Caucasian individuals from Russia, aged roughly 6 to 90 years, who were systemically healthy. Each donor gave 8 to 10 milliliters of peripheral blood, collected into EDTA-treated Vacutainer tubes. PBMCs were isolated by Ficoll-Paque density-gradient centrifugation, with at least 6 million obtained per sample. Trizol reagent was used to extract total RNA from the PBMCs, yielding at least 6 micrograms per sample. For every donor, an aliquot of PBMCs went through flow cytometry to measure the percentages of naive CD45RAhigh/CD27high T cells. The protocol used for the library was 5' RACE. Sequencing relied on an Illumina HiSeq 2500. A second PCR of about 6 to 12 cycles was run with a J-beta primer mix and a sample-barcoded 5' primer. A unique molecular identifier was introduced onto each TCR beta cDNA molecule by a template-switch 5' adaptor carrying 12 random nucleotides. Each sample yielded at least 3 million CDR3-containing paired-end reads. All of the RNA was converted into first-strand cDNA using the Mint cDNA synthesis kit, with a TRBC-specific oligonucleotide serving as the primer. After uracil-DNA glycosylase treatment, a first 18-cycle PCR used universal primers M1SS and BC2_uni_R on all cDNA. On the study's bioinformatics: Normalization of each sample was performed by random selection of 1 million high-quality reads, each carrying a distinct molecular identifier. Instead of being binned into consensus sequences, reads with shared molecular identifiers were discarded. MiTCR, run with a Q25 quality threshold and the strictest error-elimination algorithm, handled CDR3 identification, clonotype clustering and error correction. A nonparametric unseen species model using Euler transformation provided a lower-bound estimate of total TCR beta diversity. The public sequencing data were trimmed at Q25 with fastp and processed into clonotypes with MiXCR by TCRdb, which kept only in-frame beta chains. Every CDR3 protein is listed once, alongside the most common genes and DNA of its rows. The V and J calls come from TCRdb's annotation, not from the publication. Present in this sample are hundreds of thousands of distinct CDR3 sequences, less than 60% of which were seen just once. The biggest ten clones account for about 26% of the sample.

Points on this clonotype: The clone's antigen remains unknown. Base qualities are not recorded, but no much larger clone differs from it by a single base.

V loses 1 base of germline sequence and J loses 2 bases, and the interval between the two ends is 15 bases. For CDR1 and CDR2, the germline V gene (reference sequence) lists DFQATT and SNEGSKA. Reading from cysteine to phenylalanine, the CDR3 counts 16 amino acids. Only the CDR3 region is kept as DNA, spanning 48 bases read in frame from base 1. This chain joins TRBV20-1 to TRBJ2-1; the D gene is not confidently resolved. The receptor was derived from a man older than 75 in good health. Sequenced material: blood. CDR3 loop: CSARVHQGRAYNEQFF. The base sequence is TGCAGTGCTAGAGTACATCAAGGCCGAGCCTACAATGAGCAGTTCTTC.